This T cell receptor (beta chain) is from a study of blood T cell repertoires in COVID-19. Looking at the study overall: Acute-phase and convalescent COVID-19 samples originated in the United States, Italy and Spain. PBMCs, B-cell-depleted T cells, or T cells were the source of the cDNA or gDNA that made up the material.

The CDR3 consists of 15 residues. Deletions cut 4 bases from V and 4 bases from J, with 17 bases between. Germline assignment: CDR1 LNHDA and CDR2 SQIVND (reference sequence). In the original workflow: Nucleated cell number was recorded as an estimate derived from reference gene primer amplification. Repertoires were generated with immunoSEQ multiplex PCR, while TCRdb's copy carries only in-frame clones and drops some. D and trimming were read from the DNA, whereas the V and J calls and clone size are those reported in that table. The sample shows 90,000 to 150,000 clones, around 89% of them seen only once.

The sequence was collected from a man in his sixties or seventies with active or convalescent COVID-19. The sequenced sample was peripheral blood. The chain links TRBV19 to TRBJ2-7, with a possible D match to TRBD2 (6 bases). The CDR3 here is CASSRDSRGWYEQYF. CDR3 coding DNA: TGTGCCAGTAGTAGGGACTCCCGTGGATGGTACGAGCAGTACTTC.